This T cell receptor beta chain was identified in a study of Ad26.COV2.S vaccination and SARS-CoV-2 variants. In the study overall: This donor came from the COV1001 trial of Ad26.COV2.S. Participants got Ad26.COV2.S intramuscularly, once or twice 56 days apart.

Treatment here: approximately 18 received Ad26.COV2.S at low or high dose, single or two shots; about 5 received placebo; per-sample allocation not given. Day 63 after the first vaccine or placebo injection was the time point for sampling. The protocol was immunoSEQ multiplex PCR, while the TCRdb copy is restricted to in-frame clones and leaves out a portion. The table has 350,000 to 500,000 clones, over 75% seen once. The CDR3 covers 15 residues. J was trimmed by 4 bases and V by 2 bases; bases with no gene match: 7. Looked up from germline, CDR1 is SGHAT and CDR2 is FQDESV (reference sequence). This clonotype was sampled from a person between 18 and 59 years old who received the Ad26.COV2.S COVID-19 vaccine or a placebo. V gene TRBV11-1 combines with J gene TRBJ2-7, with 8 nucleotides matching TRBD2. This specimen was peripheral blood, taken in a trial of Ad26.COV2.S vaccine versus placebo. The CDR3 sequence is CASSLTAGGRYEQYF. The CDR3 DNA reads as TGTGCCAGCAGCTTAACTGCGGGGGGCAGATACGAGCAGTACTTC.